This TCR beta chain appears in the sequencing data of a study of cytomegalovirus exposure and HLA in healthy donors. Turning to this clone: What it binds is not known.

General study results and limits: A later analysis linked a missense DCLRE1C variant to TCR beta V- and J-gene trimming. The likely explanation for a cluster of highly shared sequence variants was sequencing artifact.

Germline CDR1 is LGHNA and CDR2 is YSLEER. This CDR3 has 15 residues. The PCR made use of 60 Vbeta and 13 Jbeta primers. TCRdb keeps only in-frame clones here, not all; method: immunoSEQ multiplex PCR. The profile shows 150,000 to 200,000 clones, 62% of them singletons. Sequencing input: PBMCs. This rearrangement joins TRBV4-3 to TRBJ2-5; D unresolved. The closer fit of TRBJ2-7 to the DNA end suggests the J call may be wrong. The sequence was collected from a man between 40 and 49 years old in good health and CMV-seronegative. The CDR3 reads CASSQDPQVTYEQYF. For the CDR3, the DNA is TGCGCCAGCAGCCAAGATCCGCAGGTTACCTACGAGCAGTACTTC.